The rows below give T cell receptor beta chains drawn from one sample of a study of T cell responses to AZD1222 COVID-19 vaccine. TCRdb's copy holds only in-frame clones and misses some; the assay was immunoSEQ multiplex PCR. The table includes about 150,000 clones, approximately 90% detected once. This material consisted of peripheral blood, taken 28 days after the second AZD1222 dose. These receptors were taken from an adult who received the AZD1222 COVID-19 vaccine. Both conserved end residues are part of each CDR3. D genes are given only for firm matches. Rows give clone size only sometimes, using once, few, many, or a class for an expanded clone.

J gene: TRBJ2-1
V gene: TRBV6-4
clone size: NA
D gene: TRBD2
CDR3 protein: CASSGTTSAGAPKFF
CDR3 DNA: TGTGCCAGCAGTGGTACGACTTCGGCGGGAGCTCCTAAGTTCTTC

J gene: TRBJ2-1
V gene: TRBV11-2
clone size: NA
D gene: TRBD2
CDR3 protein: CASSLESSGREYNEQFF
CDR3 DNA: TGTGCCAGCAGCTTAGAGTCTAGCGGGAGGGAATACAATGAGCAGTTCTTC

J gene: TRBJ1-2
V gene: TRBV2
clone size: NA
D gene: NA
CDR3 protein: CATGRGGWDYGYTF
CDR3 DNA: TGTGCCACCGGGCGCGGGGGGTGGGACTATGGCTACACCTTC

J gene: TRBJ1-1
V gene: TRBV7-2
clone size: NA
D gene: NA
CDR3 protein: CASSPNLWGNTEAFF
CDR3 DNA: TGTGCCAGCAGCCCTAACCTGTGGGGGAACACTGAAGCTTTCTTT

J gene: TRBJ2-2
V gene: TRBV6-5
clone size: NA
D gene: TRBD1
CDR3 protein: CASSLGQGNTGELFF
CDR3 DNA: TGTGCCAGCAGTTTGGGACAGGGGAACACCGGGGAGCTGTTTTTT

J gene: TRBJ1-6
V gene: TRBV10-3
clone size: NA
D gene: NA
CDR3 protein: CAISEGFQGLRDSPLHF
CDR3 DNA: TGTGCCATCAGTGAGGGGTTTCAGGGGCTGCGCGATTCACCCCTCCACTTT

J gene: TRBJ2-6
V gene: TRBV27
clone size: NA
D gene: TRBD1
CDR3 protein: CASSRLNTDRGQSGANVLTF
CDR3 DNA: TGTGCCAGCAGTCGACTCAATACGGACAGGGGGCAGTCTGGGGCCAACGTCCTGACTTTC

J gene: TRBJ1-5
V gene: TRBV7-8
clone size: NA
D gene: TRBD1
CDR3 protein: CASSLDRGQPQHF
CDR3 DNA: TGTGCCAGCAGCTTGGACAGGGGGCAGCCCCAGCATTTT

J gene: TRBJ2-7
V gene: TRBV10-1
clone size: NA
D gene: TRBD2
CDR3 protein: CASSESGLAGTYEQYF
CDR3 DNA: TGCGCCAGCAGTGAGTCAGGACTAGCGGGAACCTACGAGCAGTACTTC

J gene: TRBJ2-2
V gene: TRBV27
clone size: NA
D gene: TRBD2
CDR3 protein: CASSPRLTSGGRDTGELFF
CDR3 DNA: TGTGCCAGCAGTCCCCGACTGACTAGCGGAGGGAGGGACACCGGGGAGCTGTTTTTT

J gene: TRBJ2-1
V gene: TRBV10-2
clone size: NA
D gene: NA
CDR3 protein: CASSEGNEQFF
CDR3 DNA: TGCGCCAGCAGTGAGGGGAATGAGCAGTTCTTC

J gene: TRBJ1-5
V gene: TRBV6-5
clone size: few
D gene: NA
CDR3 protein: CASSSGATGSNQPQHF
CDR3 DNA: TGTGCCAGCAGTTCGGGGGCTACTGGGAGCAATCAGCCCCAGCATTTT

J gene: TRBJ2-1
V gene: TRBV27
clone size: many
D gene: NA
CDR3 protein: CASSPQTYNEQFF
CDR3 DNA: TGTGCCAGCAGTCCGCAGACATACAATGAGCAGTTCTTC

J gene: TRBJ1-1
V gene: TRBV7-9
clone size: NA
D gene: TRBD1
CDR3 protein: CASRETGRGTEAFF
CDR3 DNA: TGTGCCAGCAGGGAGACAGGGCGTGGAACTGAAGCTTTCTTT

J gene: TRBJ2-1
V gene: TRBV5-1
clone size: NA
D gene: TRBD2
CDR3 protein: CASSLGGLAVYNEQFF
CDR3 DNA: TGCGCCAGCAGCTTAGGAGGACTAGCGGTCTACAATGAGCAGTTCTTC

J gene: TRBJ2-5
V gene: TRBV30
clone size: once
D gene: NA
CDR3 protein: CAWSVVSSQETQYF
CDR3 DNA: TGTGCCTGGAGTGTAGTGTCCTCCCAAGAGACCCAGTACTTC

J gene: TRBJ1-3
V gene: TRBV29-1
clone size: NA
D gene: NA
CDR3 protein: CSVSPAGANGNTIYF
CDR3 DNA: TGCAGCGTTTCCCCGGCAGGGGCGAATGGAAACACCATATATTTT